The 32 T cell receptor beta chains given below trace back to one sample, sequenced in a study of control samples from healthy donors and cancer patients. The assay was immunoSEQ multiplex PCR, and TCRdb's table has in-frame clones only and misses some. The sample lists 390,000 or so clones, about 93% occurring once. The sequencing sample was made of PBMCs. Every receptor here comes from a man aged 35-49 years with head and neck cancer.

This sequence joins TRBV30 and TRBJ1-2; no definite D call. The CDR3 consists of 11 residues. The germline V gene has CDR1 GTSNPN and CDR2 SVGIG (reference sequence). V lost 2 bases, J lost 5 bases, and 6 bases lay in between. Written as DNA, the CDR3 is TGTGCCTGGAGTATCAGTTATGGCTACACCTTC. Its translation: CAWSISYGYTF.

The J gene is TRBJ2-3, the V gene TRBV7-9, with no clear D. Germline-derived CDR1 and CDR2 are SEHNR and FQNEAQ (reference sequence). This CDR3 is built from 14 residues. The ends were cut back, 4 bases at V and 5 bases at J, with 13 bases in the middle. The CDR3 DNA sequence: TGTGCCAGCAGCTCCACAGATAGGGTAGATACGCAGTATTTT. Amino acid sequence: CASSSTDRVDTQYF.

This chain uses TRBV6-2 or TRBV6-3 with TRBJ1-1; TRBD1 agrees at 9 bases. Germline CDR1 is MNHEY and CDR2 is SVGEGT. This CDR3 region has 17 residues. The ends lost 5 bases at V and 0 bases at J; junction bases unmatched: 10. Here the CDR3 DNA reads TGTGCCAGCAGTCTTGGACAGGGGAAGGGAGTGAACACTGAAGCTTTCTTT. Its translation is CASSLGQGKGVNTEAFF.

The genes are TRBV6-6 and TRBJ2-7, with 9 bases identical to TRBD2. Germline V CDR1 and CDR2: MNHNY, SVGAGI (reference sequence). Germline trimming cut 7 bases from V and 1 base from J; bases unmatched to any gene: 5. This CDR3 comprises 14 residues. The CDR3 spells CASKSGGPSYEQYF. Here the CDR3 DNA reads TGTGCCAGCAAAAGCGGGGGGCCTTCCTACGAGCAGTACTTC.

With regard to this clone: This sample also contains other DNA sequences that code for the same CDR3. The V and J genes are TRBV18 and TRBJ1-2; maybe TRBD1 (5 bases). CDR3 length: 11 amino acids. Germline CDR1 and CDR2: KGHSH and LQKENI. The V gene lost 3 bases and the J gene lost 8 bases, with 7 bases spanning the gap. The CDR3 DNA sequence: TGTGCCAGCTCACCGGGGGACGGCTACACCTTC. Translated, it gives CASSPGDGYTF.

This sequence joins TRBV24-1 and TRBJ2-2; D is possibly TRBD2 (5 bases). Germline values: CDR1 KGHDR, CDR2 SFDVKD. CDR3 length: 16 residues. V lost 2 bases and J 4 bases, leaving 13 bases between the germline ends. The CDR3 loop is CATSDYRDAGTGELFF. Here the CDR3 DNA reads TGTGCCACCAGTGATTATCGGGATGCGGGCACCGGGGAGCTGTTTTTT.

The genes are TRBV6-6 and TRBJ1-2; tentatively, D is TRBD1 (5 bases). This CDR3 contains 15 residues. The V end lost 5 bases, the J end lost 7 bases, and 20 bases lay between the germline ends. Germline assignment: CDR1 MNHNY and CDR2 SVGAGI (reference sequence). CDR3 loop: CASSPLLGPQGGYTF. CDR3 coding DNA: TGTGCCAGCAGTCCTCTCCTGGGCCCTCAGGGTGGCTACACCTTC.

J is TRBJ2-5 and V is TRBV4-2, with unresolved D. CDR1 is LGHNA and CDR2 is YNFKEQ in the germline V gene. There are 15 residues in the CDR3. Trimming stripped 1 base from V and 3 bases from J, with 12 bases between. CDR3 residues: CASSQAWASKETQYF. The CDR3 region has the DNA TGTGCCAGCAGCCAAGCCTGGGCAAGCAAAGAGACCCAGTACTTC.

This chain links TRBV7-8 with TRBJ2-1, with D tentatively TRBD1 or TRBD2 (5 bases each). This CDR3 region has 16 residues. Germline CDR1 reads SGHVS; CDR2 reads FQNEAQ. V lost 5 bases and J 3 bases, leaving 17 bases between the germline ends. As DNA, the CDR3 is TGTGCCAGCAGCATACGGGGCCAGATGGGCTACAATGAGCAGTTCTTC. Protein sequence: CASSIRGQMGYNEQFF.

The chain uses TRBV4-2 and TRBJ2-1, with TRBD2 matching over 11 bases. The V gene end was trimmed by 1 base and the J gene end by 10 bases; junction bases not matched to a gene: 12. The CDR3 extends over 17 amino acids. Germline loops: CDR1 LGHNA, CDR2 YNFKEQ. CDR3: CASSQGLVGLAAGEQFF. In DNA form, the CDR3 reads TGTGCCAGCAGCCAAGGGCTTGTGGGACTAGCGGCTGGGGAGCAGTTCTTC.

The chain couples TRBV21-1 to TRBJ2-1; the listed D gene, TRBD2, was not tested against the DNA. TRBV21-1 counts as a pseudogene. The CDR3 extends over 14 amino acids. The CDR3 reads CASSTLTSANEQFF. Written as DNA, the CDR3 is TGTGCCAGCAGCACTTTGACTAGCGCGAATGAGCAGTTCTTC.

The chain employs TRBV27 and TRBJ2-2; weak D call: TRBD1 (5 bases). V was shortened by 7 bases and J by 5 bases, with 8 bases between the two germline ends. Germline V CDR1 and CDR2: MNHEY, SMNVEV (reference sequence). This CDR3 has 12 residues. CDR3 amino acids: CASKGRTGELFF. In DNA form, the CDR3 reads TGTGCCAGCAAGGGGCGGACCGGGGAGCTGTTTTTT.

This chain links TRBV7-9 with TRBJ2-1; 7 bases match TRBD2. Germline CDR1 SEHNR, CDR2 FQNEAQ (reference sequence). Trimming took 0 bases from V and 7 from J; bases not matched to a gene: 6. This CDR3 region has 15 residues. This CDR3 is CASSLALGLSNEQFF. CDR3 DNA: TGTGCCAGCAGCTTAGCCCTGGGACTATCGAATGAGCAGTTCTTC.

The chain has TRBV2 and TRBJ1-6; 7 nucleotides line up with TRBD1. V shed 6 bases, J shed 0 bases, and the junction held 2 bases outside the gene matches. Germline V gene lookup returns CDR1 SNHLY and CDR2 FYNNEI. The CDR3 is 15 amino acids. The CDR3 sequence is CASSRGSSYNSPLHF. The CDR3 DNA reads TGTGCCAGCAGCAGGGGGAGCTCCTATAATTCACCCCTCCACTTT.

CDR3 sequence: CASSQDGYSNQPQHF. CDR3 bases: TGCGCCAGCAGCCAAGATGGTTATAGCAATCAGCCCCAGCATTTT. The rearrangement joins TRBV4-1 to TRBJ1-5; D uncertain. This CDR3 is built from 15 residues. From germline, CDR1 is MGHRA and CDR2 YSYEKL. V shed 0 bases and J shed 0 bases, with 6 bases lying between them.

This clone was detected a few times. The V and J genes are TRBV7-9 and TRBJ1-3, with unresolved D. The CDR3 length is 13 residues. CDR1 and CDR2 (germline): SEHNR, FQNEAQ (reference sequence). Trimming took off 5 bases at V and 4 bases at J, with 9 bases between the two ends. CDR3: CASSLVGGNTIYF. DNA of the CDR3: TGTGCCAGCAGCCTTGTGGGGGGAAACACCATATATTTT.

The chain joins TRBV9 to TRBJ2-7, with D perhaps TRBD1 (6 bases). CDR1 and CDR2 from the germline V gene are SGDLS and YYNGEE. The CDR3 runs to 14 residues. Trimming removed 4 bases at V and 0 bases at J, with 11 bases between. The CDR3 here is CASSTGYTSYEQYF. DNA for the CDR3: TGTGCCAGCAGCACAGGGTACACCTCCTACGAGCAGTACTTC.

This clone has just a few counts. This chain connects TRBV28 to TRBJ2-7; 9 positions match TRBD1. V dropped 6 bases and J dropped 2; count of bases not matched to a gene: 5. Germline CDR1 reads MDHEN; CDR2 reads SYDVKM. This CDR3 is built from 14 residues. The CDR3 is CASRWGTGTYEQYF. Written as DNA, the CDR3 is TGTGCCAGCAGATGGGGGACAGGGACCTACGAGCAGTACTTC.

This sequence joins TRBV9 and TRBJ1-6; 8 nucleotides match TRBD1. The CDR3 loop spans 17 amino acids. V lost 2 bases and J lost 2; bases outside the gene matches: 6. Germline CDR1 is SGDLS and CDR2 is YYNGEE. The CDR3, as DNA: TGTGCCAGCAGCGTCGGACAGGGATGGACCTATAATTCACCCCTCCACTTT. This translates into CASSVGQGWTYNSPLHF.

The chain is built from TRBV6-5 and TRBJ2-3; D is perhaps TRBD1 (5 bases). CDR1 is MNHEY and CDR2 is SVGAGI in the germline V gene. The CDR3 spans 14 residues. Trimming took off 5 bases at V and 0 bases at J, with 9 bases between the two ends. CDR3 in DNA: TGTGCCAGCAGTAGGGGTTCTAGCACAGATACGCAGTATTTT. This codes for CASSRGSSTDTQYF.

V and J are TRBV7-8 and TRBJ2-3; possibly TRBD2 for D (5 bases). This CDR3 region has 14 residues. The germline V and J ends were trimmed by 2 bases and 2 bases, with 8 bases remaining between them. CDR1 and CDR2 from the germline V gene are SGHVS and FQNEAQ. The chain's CDR3 is CASSLYGVTDTQYF. CDR3 DNA: TGTGCCAGCAGCTTATACGGGGTCACAGATACGCAGTATTTT.

This clone was seen only a few times. V is TRBV19 and J is TRBJ1-6; no reliable D call. Germline V gene lookup returns CDR1 LNHDA and CDR2 SQIVND (reference sequence). This CDR3 has 13 amino acids. V was trimmed by 8 bases and J by 8 bases, leaving 13 bases between them. The DNA of the CDR3 is TGTGCCAGTCAGCGAGGGAGGGATTCACCCCTCCACTTT. Translated, it gives CASQRGRDSPLHF.

This sequence joins TRBV7-3 and TRBJ2-3; 8 bases are shared with TRBD1. Germline V gene lookup returns CDR1 SGHTA and CDR2 FQGTGA. V lost 4 bases to trimming and J lost 4 bases; unmatched junction nucleotides: 7. The CDR3 spans 15 residues. The CDR3, as DNA: TGTGCCAGCAGCTCCACCTTGGACAGGGCAGATACGCAGTATTTT. Protein sequence: CASSSTLDRADTQYF.

About this clone: One end of the junction fails to match germline, which may point to a read error. The gene calls are TRBV5-1 and TRBJ2-1, with TRBD1 as a possible D gene (6 bases). The germline V gene has CDR1 SGHRS and CDR2 YFSETQ. This CDR3 region has 15 residues. In DNA, the CDR3 is TGCGCCGGCAGCCGGAGAAGGACAGAGTACAATGAGCAGTTCTTC. This sequence encodes CAGSRRRTEYNEQFF.

V gene TRBV7-2 combines with J gene TRBJ2-3, with D perhaps TRBD1 (5 bases). The CDR3 has 14 residues. The germline V gene has CDR1 SGHTA and CDR2 FQGNSA. Trimming removed 5 bases from V and 1 base from J, with 10 bases in between. CDR3 region: CASSPLRGTDTQYF. DNA for the CDR3: TGTGCCAGCAGCCCGCTCAGGGGCACAGATACGCAGTATTTT.

J is TRBJ1-1 and V is TRBV6-5, with D uncertain. The V gene's germline CDR1 is MNHEY and CDR2 SVGAGI. The CDR3 runs to 16 residues. The V end lost 0 bases, the J end lost 1 base, and 12 bases lay between the germline ends. CDR3 sequence reads: CASSYSTKSGNTEAFF. The CDR3 DNA sequence: TGTGCCAGCAGTTACTCGACAAAAAGCGGGAACACTGAAGCTTTCTTT.

The rearrangement joins TRBV7-9 to TRBJ2-2; D possibly corresponds to TRBD2 (7 bases). V was pared by 3 bases and J by 3 bases, with 17 bases between. The CDR3 has 17 amino acids. Germline V lookup: CDR1 SEHNR, CDR2 FQNEAQ (reference sequence). The CDR3 here is CASSLPRGGADTGELFF. DNA of the CDR3: TGTGCCAGCAGCTTGCCAAGGGGGGGCGCCGACACCGGGGAGCTGTTTTTT.

CDR3 sequence (DNA): TGTGCCAGCAGTTACTACCCCCCCTCGGGGCCCCAGCATTTT. It encodes CASSYYPPSGPQHF. The chain links TRBV6-5 to TRBJ1-5; D ambiguous. This CDR3 is built from 14 residues. Germline CDR1 and CDR2: MNHEY and SVGAGI. The germline V and J ends were trimmed by 1 base and 9 bases, with 13 bases remaining between them.

The CDR3 bases are TGTGCCAGCAGCTCTGGGGTAGATAATTCACCCCTCCACTTT. Translating it yields CASSSGVDNSPLHF. The V gene is TRBV9, the J gene TRBJ1-6, with D uncertain. The CDR3 has 14 amino acids. Trimming took off 4 bases at V and 5 bases at J, with 10 bases between the two ends. The germline V gene encodes CDR1 SGDLS and CDR2 YYNGEE.

V gene TRBV28 combines with J gene TRBJ2-1; D is possibly TRBD1 (7 bases). Per germline, CDR1 MDHEN and CDR2 SYDVKM. The CDR3 length is 15 residues. Trimming pared 4 bases from V and 10 bases from J, leaving 20 bases between. The CDR3 protein is CASSSDRSSRGEQFF. CDR3 DNA: TGTGCCAGCAGTTCGGACAGGTCCTCTCGGGGGGAGCAGTTCTTC.

The chain recombines TRBV18 with TRBJ2-3; 8 bases align to TRBD1. Unmatched junction bases numbered 15, after V lost 8 bases and J lost 2 bases. The CDR3 spans 17 residues. CDR1 is KGHSH, CDR2 LQKENI, per germline. CDR3 loop: CASRKGDRQVFTDTQYF. The CDR3 bases are TGTGCCAGCAGAAAGGGGGACAGGCAAGTCTTCACAGATACGCAGTATTTT.

The chain recombines TRBV28 with TRBJ1-3; D is undetermined. CDR1 and CDR2 from the germline V gene are MDHEN and SYDVKM. Trimming stripped 8 bases from V and 4 bases from J, with 12 bases between. CDR3 length: 13 residues. The CDR3 loop is CASRVTGGNTIYF. Written as DNA, the CDR3 is TGTGCCAGCCGGGTCACGGGAGGAAACACCATATATTTT.